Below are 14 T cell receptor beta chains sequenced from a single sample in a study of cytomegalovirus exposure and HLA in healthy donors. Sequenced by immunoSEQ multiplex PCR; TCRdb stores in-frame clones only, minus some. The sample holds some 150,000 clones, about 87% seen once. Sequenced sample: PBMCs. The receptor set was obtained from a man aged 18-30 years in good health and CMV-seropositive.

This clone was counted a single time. As DNA, the CDR3 is TGCGCCAGCAGCTTGAAACCTAACGGGGAGCTGTTTTTT. It encodes CASSLKPNGELFF. This rearrangement joins TRBV5-1 to TRBJ2-2; the D is unclear. The CDR3 is 13 amino acids. V shed 1 base and J shed 7 bases, with 8 bases lying between them. Per germline, CDR1 SGHRS and CDR2 YFSETQ.

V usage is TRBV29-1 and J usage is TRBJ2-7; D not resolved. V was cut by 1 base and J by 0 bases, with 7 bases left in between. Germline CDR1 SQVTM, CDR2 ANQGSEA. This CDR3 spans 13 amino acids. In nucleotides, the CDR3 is TGCAGCGTTGAAGCGGAGAGCTCCTACGAGCAGTACTTC. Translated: CSVEAESSYEQYF.

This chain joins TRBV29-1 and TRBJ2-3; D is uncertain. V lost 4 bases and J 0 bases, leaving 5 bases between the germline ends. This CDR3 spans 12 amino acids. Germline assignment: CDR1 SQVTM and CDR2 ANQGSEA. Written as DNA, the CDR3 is TGCAGCGTTGTGGAGAGCACAGATACGCAGTATTTT. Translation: CSVVESTDTQYF.

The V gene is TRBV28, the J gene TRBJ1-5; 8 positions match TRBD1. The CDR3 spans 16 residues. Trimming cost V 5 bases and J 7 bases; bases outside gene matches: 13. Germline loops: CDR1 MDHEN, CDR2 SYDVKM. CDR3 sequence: CASSTPGQASRQPQHF. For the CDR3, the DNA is TGTGCCAGCAGTACCCCGGGACAGGCATCCCGGCAGCCCCAGCATTTT.

The CDR3 DNA sequence: TGTGCCAGCAGCTTAAGAGACACCGGGGAGCTGTTTTTT. Its translation: CASSLRDTGELFF. This chain joins TRBV7-9 and TRBJ2-2; D not resolved. CDR1 SEHNR and CDR2 FQNEAQ come from the germline V gene (reference sequence). This CDR3 contains 13 residues. V was pared by 2 bases and J by 3 bases, with 4 bases between.

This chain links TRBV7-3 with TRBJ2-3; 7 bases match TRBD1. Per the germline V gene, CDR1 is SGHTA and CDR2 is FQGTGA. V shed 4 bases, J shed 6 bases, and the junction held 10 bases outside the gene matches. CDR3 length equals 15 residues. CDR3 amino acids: CASSSTPTGLDTQYF. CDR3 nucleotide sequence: TGTGCCAGCAGCTCGACGCCGACAGGGTTGGATACGCAGTATTTT.

The CDR3 region has the DNA TGCGCCAGCAGCTCGACCCCCCGGGCCAGGGCGGCCGGGGAGCTGTTTTTT. Residues: CASSSTPRARAAGELFF. V and J are TRBV5-1 and TRBJ2-2; TRBD1 might be the D (5 bases). Germline CDR1 is SGHRS and CDR2 is YFSETQ. With 3 bases removed from V and 6 bases from J, the gap between germline ends came to 21 bases. The CDR3 is 17 amino acids.

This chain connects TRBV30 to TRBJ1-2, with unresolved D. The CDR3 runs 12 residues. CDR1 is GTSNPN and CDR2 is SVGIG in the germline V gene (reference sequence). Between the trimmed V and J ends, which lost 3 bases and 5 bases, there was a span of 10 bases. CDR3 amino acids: CAWRFPGYGYTF. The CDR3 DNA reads TGTGCCTGGAGATTTCCGGGGTATGGCTACACCTTC.

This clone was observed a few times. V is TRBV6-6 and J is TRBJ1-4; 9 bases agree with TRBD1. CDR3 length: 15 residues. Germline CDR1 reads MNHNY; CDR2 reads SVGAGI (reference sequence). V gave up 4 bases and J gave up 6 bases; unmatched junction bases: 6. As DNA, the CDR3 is TGTGCCAGCAGTTCAGACAGGGGGGGAGATGAAAAACTGTTTTTT. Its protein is CASSSDRGGDEKLFF.

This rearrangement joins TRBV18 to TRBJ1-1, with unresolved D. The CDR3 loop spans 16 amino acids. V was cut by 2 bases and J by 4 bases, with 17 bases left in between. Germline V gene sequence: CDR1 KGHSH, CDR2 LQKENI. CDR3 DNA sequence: TGTGCCAGCTCACCAACGGCCGGGAGCGGAGGCACTGAAGCTTTCTTT. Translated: CASSPTAGSGGTEAFF.

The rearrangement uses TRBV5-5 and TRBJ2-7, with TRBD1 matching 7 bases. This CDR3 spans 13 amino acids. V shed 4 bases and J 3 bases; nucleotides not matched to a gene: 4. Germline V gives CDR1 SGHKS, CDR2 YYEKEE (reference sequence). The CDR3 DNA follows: TGTGCCAGCAGCCGTGACAGGGACTACGAGCAGTACTTC. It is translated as CASSRDRDYEQYF.

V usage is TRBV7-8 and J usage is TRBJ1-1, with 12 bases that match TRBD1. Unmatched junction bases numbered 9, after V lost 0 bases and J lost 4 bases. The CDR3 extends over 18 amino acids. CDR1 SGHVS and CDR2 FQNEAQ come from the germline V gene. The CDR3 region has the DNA TGTGCCAGCAGCTTAGCCACCGGGACAGGGGGCAGTGGCACTGAAGCTTTCTTT. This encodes CASSLATGTGGSGTEAFF.

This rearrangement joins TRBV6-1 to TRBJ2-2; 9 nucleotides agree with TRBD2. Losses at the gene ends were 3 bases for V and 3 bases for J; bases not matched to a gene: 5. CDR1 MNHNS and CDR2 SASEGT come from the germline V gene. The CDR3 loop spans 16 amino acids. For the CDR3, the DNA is TGTGCCAGCAGTGATAGCGGGAGTCGAGACACCGGGGAGCTGTTTTTT. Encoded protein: CASSDSGSRDTGELFF.

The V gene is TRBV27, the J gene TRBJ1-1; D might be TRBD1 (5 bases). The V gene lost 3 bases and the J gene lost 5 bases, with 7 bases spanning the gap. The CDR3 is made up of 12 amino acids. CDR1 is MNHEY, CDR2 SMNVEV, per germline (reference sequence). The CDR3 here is CASSFQGTEAFF. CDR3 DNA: TGTGCCAGCAGTTTTCAGGGAACTGAAGCTTTCTTT.